These 14 T cell receptor beta chains share one sample of origin, sequenced in a study of cytomegalovirus exposure and HLA in healthy donors. Clones were read by immunoSEQ multiplex PCR, and TCRdb kept only the in-frame ones, dropping some. The sample consists of 150,000 to 200,000 clones, approximately 88% of them appearing once. Sequences were obtained from PBMCs. These receptors all come from a young man in good health and CMV-seropositive.

The J gene is TRBJ2-6, the V gene TRBV6-5; D may be TRBD2 (5 bases). The germline V gene encodes CDR1 MNHEY and CDR2 SVGAGI. This CDR3 spans 12 amino acids. The CDR3 is CAAGTGANVLTF. CDR3 coding DNA: TGTGCGGCGGGTACTGGGGCCAACGTCCTGACTTTC.

V gene TRBV13 combines with J gene TRBJ2-5; 8 nucleotides line up with TRBD2. CDR1 is PRHDT and CDR2 is FYEKMQ in the germline V gene (reference sequence). V lost 5 bases, J lost 4 bases, and 6 bases stayed unmatched. This CDR3 comprises 14 residues. The DNA for the CDR3 is TGTGCCAGCAGCACGGGGGGGGCAGGAGAGACCCAGTACTTC. It is translated as CASSTGGAGETQYF.

In this sample, this clone turned up a few times. V is TRBV27 and J is TRBJ2-3; tentative D call: TRBD2 (5 bases). Per germline, CDR1 MNHEY and CDR2 SMNVEV (reference sequence). Deletions cut 6 bases from V and 4 bases from J, with 14 bases between. This CDR3 is built from 14 residues. The CDR3 DNA is TGTGCCAGCAGGGGTTGGGGTAGCGCAGATACGCAGTATTTT. The encoded protein is CASRGWGSADTQYF.

The V call is TRBV6-4, the J call TRBJ2-7, with D possibly being TRBD1 (6 bases). Germline V gives CDR1 MRHNA, CDR2 SNTAGT. Trimming took 7 bases from V and 3 from J, leaving 16 bases between them. CDR3 length: 14 residues. The CDR3 region is CASTDRQGYYEQYF. CDR3 nucleotides: TGTGCCAGCACCGACCGGCAGGGGTACTACGAGCAGTACTTC.

The genes are TRBV9 and TRBJ2-1, with D possibly being TRBD2 (7 bases). Germline-derived CDR1 and CDR2 are SGDLS and YYNGEE. This CDR3 is 17 amino acids long. V was cut by 2 bases and J by 0 bases, with 15 bases left in between. The chain's CDR3 is CASSVEGGIISYNEQFF. The CDR3 DNA reads as TGTGCCAGCAGCGTGGAGGGGGGGATAATCTCCTACAATGAGCAGTTCTTC.

Of note for this clone: In the same sample, other DNA sequences code for this CDR3. V is TRBV6-5 and J is TRBJ2-1; D is perhaps TRBD2 (6 bases). The CDR3 totals 14 residues. Germline lookup yields CDR1 MNHEY and CDR2 SVGAGI. The V end lost 4 bases, the J end lost 2 bases, and 9 bases lay between the germline ends. Written as DNA, the CDR3 is TGTGCCAGCAGTTTGGCGGGACCCTACAATGAGCAGTTCTTC. Amino acid sequence: CASSLAGPYNEQFF.

The rearrangement uses TRBV19 and TRBJ2-5; tentative D call: TRBD2 (6 bases). The germline V and J ends were trimmed by 10 bases and 5 bases, with 23 bases remaining between them. The CDR3 loop spans 15 amino acids. The germline V gene encodes CDR1 LNHDA and CDR2 SQIVND (reference sequence). The CDR3 region is CATNPGGVTVETQYF. The DNA for the CDR3 is TGTGCCACTAACCCGGGCGGGGTAACGGTGGAGACCCAGTACTTC.

This CDR3 reads CASSDGSEAFF. For the CDR3, the DNA is TGTGCCAGCAGTGACGGCAGTGAAGCTTTCTTT. The rearrangement links TRBV6-4 to TRBJ1-1; no firm D call. Trimming pared 2 bases from V and 7 bases from J, leaving 5 bases between. The V gene's germline CDR1 is MRHNA and CDR2 SNTAGT. The CDR3 totals 11 residues.

The chain combines TRBV11-3 with TRBJ2-2; no definite D call. The V gene's germline CDR1 is SGHNT and CDR2 YENEEA. The CDR3 is made up of 13 amino acids. Trimming took off 1 base at V and 6 bases at J, with 6 bases between the two ends. Here the CDR3 reads CASSLVVAGELFF. DNA of the CDR3: TGTGCCAGCAGCTTAGTAGTAGCCGGGGAGCTGTTTTTT.

The chain joins TRBV4-2 to TRBJ1-3, with no clear D. CDR3 size: 17 residues. V was pared by 4 bases and J by 0 bases, with 16 bases between. Germline V CDR1 and CDR2: LGHNA, YNFKEQ. CDR3: CASSPRLGADSGNTIYF. The CDR3 DNA sequence: TGTGCCAGCAGCCCCAGGTTGGGTGCCGACTCTGGAAACACCATATATTTT.

The chain uses TRBV5-1 and TRBJ2-5, with 7 bases identical to TRBD2. The CDR3 has 15 residues. The trim removed 0 bases at V and 5 bases at J, leaving 7 bases unmatched. Germline assignment: CDR1 SGHRS and CDR2 YFSETQ. This chain's CDR3 is CASSLGGGGDETQYF. The CDR3 nucleotides read TGCGCCAGCAGCTTGGGGGGGGGAGGTGACGAGACCCAGTACTTC. Full variable domain (outside the CDR3, taken from reference TRBV5-1 and TRBJ2-5): KAGVTQTPRYLIKTRGQQVTLSCSPISGHRSVSWYQQTPGQGLQFLFEYFSETQRNKGNFPGRFSGRQFSNSRSEMNVSTLELGDSALYLCASSLGGGGDETQYFGPGTRLLVL.

The chain carries TRBV12-2 and TRBJ1-5; the D call in the table, TRBD1, was not verified against the DNA. TRBV12-2 is a documented pseudogene. The CDR3 has 14 residues. The CDR3 spells CASRGDRGHQPQHF. CDR3 nucleotide sequence: TGTGCAAGTCGCGGGGACAGGGGCCATCAGCCCCAGCATTTT.

The CDR3 reads CAWDRGEKTQYF. The CDR3 nucleotides read TGTGCCTGGGACAGGGGGGAGAAGACCCAGTACTTC. The chain recombines TRBV30 with TRBJ2-5; 9 bases are a match to TRBD1. Germline V lookup: CDR1 GTSNPN, CDR2 SVGIG (reference sequence). V shed 5 bases and J 6 bases; nucleotides not matched to a gene: 4. This CDR3 region has 12 residues.

The chain joins TRBV6-1 to TRBJ2-5; TRBD1 matches 9 bases. Germline CDR1 and CDR2: MNHNS and SASEGT. The ends lost 4 bases at V and 0 bases at J; junction bases unmatched: 12. The CDR3 runs 18 residues. CDR3 in amino acids: CASSGSGQGSLHQETQYF. The CDR3 region has the DNA TGTGCCAGCAGTGGTTCGGGACAGGGAAGCCTACACCAAGAGACCCAGTACTTC.